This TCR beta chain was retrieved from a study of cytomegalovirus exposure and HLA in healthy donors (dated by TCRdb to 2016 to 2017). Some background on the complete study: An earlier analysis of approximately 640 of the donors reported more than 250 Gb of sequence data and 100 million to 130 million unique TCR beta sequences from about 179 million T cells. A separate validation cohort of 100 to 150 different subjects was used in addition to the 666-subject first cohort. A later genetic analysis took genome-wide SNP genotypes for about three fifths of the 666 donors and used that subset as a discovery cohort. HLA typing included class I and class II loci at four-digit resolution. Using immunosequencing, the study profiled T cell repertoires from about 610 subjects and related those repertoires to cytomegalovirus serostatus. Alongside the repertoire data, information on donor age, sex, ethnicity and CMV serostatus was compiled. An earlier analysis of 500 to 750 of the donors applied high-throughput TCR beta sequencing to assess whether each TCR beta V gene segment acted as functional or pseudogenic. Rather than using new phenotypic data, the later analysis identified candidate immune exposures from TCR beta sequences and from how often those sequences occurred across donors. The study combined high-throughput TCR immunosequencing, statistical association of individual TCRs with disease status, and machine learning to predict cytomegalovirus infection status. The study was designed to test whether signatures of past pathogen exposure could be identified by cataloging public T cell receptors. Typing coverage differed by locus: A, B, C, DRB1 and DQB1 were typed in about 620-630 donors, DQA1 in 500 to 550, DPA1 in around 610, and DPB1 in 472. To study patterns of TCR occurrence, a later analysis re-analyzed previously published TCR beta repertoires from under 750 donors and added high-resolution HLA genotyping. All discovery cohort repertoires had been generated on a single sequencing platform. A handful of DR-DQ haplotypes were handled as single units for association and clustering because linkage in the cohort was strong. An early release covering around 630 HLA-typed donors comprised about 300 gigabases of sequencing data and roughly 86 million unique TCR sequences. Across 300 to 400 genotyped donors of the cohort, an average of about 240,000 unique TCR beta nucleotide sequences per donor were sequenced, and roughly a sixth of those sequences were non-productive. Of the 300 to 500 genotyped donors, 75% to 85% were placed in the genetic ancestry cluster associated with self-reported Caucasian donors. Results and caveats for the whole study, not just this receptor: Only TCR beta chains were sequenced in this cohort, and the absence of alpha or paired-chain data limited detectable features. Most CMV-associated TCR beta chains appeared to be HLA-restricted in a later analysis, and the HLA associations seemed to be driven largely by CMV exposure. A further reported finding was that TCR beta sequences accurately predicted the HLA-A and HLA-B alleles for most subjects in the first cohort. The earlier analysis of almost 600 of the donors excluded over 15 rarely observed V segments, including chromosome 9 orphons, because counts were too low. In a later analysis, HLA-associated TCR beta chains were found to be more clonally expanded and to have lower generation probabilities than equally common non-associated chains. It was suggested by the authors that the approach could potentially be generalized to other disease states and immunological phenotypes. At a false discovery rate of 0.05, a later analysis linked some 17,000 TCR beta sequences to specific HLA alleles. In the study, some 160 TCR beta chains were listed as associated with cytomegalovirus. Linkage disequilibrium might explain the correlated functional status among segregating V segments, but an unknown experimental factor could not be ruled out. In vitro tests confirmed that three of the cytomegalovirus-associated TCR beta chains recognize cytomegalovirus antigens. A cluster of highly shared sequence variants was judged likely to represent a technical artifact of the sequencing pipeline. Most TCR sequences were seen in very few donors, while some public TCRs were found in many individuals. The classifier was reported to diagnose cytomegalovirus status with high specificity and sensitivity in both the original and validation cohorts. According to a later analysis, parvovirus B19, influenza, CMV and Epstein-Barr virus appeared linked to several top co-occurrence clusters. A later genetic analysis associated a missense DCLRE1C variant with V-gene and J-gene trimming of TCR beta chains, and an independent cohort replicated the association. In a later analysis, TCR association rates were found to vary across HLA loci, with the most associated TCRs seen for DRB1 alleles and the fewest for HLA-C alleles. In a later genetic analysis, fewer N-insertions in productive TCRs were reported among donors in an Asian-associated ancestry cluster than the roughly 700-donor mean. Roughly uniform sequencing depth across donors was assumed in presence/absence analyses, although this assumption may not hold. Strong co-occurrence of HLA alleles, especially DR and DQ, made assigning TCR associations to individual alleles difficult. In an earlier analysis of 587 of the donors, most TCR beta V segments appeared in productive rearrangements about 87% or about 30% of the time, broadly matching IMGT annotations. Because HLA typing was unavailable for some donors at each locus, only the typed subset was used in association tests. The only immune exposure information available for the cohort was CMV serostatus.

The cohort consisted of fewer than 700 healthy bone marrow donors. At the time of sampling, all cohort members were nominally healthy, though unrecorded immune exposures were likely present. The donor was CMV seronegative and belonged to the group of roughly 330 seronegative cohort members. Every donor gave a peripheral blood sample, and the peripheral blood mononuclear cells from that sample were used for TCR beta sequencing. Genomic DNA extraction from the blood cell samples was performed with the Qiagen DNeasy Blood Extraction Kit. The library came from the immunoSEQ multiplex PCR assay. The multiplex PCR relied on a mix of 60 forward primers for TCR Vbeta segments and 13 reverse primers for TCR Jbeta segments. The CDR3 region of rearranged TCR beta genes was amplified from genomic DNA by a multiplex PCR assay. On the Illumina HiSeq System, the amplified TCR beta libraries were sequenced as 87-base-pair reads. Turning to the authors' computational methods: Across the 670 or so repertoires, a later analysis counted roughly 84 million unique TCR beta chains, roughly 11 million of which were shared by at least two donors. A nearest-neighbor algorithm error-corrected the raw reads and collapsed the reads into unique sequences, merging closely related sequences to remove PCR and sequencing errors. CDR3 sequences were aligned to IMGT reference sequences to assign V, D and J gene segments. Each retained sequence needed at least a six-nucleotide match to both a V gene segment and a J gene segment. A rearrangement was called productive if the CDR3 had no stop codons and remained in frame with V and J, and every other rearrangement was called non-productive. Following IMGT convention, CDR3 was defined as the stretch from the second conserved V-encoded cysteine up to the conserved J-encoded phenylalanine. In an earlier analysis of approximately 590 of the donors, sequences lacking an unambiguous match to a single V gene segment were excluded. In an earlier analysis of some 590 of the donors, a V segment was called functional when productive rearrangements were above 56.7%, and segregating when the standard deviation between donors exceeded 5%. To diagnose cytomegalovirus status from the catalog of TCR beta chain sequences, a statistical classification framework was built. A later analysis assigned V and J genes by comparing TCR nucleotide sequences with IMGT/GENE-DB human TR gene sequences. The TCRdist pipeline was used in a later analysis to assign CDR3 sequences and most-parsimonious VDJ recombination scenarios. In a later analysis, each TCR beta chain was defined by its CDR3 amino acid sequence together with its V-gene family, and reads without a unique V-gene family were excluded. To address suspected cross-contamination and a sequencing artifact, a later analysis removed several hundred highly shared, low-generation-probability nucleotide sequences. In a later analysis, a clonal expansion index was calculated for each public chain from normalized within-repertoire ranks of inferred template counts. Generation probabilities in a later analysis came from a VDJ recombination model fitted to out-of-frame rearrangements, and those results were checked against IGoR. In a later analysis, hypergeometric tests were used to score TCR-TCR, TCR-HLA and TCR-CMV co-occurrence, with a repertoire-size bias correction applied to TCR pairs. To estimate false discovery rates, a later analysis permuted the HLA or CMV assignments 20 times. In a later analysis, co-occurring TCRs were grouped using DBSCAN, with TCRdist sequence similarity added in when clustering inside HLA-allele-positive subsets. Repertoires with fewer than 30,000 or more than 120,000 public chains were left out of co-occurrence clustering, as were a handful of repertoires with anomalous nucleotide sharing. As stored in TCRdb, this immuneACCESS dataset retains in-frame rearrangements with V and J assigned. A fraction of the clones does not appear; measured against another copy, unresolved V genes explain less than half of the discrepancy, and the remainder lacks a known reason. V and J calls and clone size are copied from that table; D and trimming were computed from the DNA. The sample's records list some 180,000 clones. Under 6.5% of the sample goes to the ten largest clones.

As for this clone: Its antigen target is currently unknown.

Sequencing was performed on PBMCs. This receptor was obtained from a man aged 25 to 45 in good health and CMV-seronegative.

The encoded CDR3 is CASSQGPRYEQYF. The bases are TGTGCCAGCAGCCAAGGACCGCGGTACGAGCAGTACTTC. The chain is encoded by TRBV14 joined to TRBJ2-7; there is no confident call for the D gene. The trim is 1 base for V and 4 bases for J, with a gap of 8 bases between the germline ends. The CDR3 starts with the cysteine, ends with the phenylalanine, and has 13 residues. Kept here is only the CDR3 DNA, which spans 39 bases and is read in frame from base 1. CDR1 SGHDN and CDR2 FVKESK were looked up in the germline V gene.